This T cell receptor (beta chain) was identified in a study of T cell responses to AZD1222 COVID-19 vaccine (dated by TCRdb to the early 2020s). Some background on the complete study: TCR sequencing covered roughly 230 trial participants: 200 to 220 given two doses of AZD1222 and about 26 given two doses of MenACWY control vaccine. Trial participants were enrolled by age into 18-55, 56-69 and 70-plus year subgroups, with around 150, 28 and 57 TCR-sequenced participants respectively.

In the case of this clone: Which antigen it targets is not known. Base qualities are not recorded, but no much larger clone differs from it by a single base.

The CDR3 regions of human TCRbeta chains were analyzed by immunosequencing. On the study's bioinformatics: TCRs in the repertoires were matched against a reference library of SARS-CoV-2-specific TCRs that had been generated with the MIRA antigen-specificity platform. Breadth meant the fraction of unique TCRs that were SARS-CoV-2-associated, whereas depth meant the fraction of total T cells that were SARS-CoV-2-associated. Using the MIRA data, each spike-specific TCR was assigned both to the spike region to which the TCR was reactive and to a CD4 or CD8 class. Log10-transformed breadth and depth values were compared by one-way ANOVA with Sidak's multiple comparisons tests. TCRdb retrieved this table from immuneACCESS and kept in-frame rearrangements only. Not all clones are present; in checked studies, unresolved V genes account for under half, and no reason is known for the remainder. The DNA gave D and trimming, while V, J and clone size come from that table. A total of 140,000 to 150,000 clones appear in this sample, 88% of them only once. Under 7% of the sample belongs to the ten largest clones.

Explained via the paper, the time point label denotes: about 28 days (+/-7) after the second vaccine dose. Read against the paper, the sample's treatment or condition label means: meningococcal conjugate vaccine given as trial control. Samples from vaccinated people were obtained from the UK trials COV001 and COV002, which included a single-blind randomized controlled phase 2/3 trial of AZD1222 (ChAdOx1 nCoV-19) in healthy adults. For TCRbeta chain sequencing, PBMC samples were collected from trial participants at day 0 and at day 28 after the second dose. What the study reported, not specific to this receptor: CD4 TCRs associated with the vaccine covered the entire spike protein, and the dominant responses were in regions 160-218 and 743-854. The 56-69-year group was small, and its depth increase did not reach significance, likely because of low power. Reportedly, almost half of the unique spike-specific TCRs recognized epitopes lying outside the regions that are mutated in the B.1.351 and B.1.1.7 variants. After two AZD1222 doses, both the breadth and the depth of spike-specific TCRs were significantly higher than at day 0 and than in MenACWY recipients. Participants were mostly white British, with more females than males. The authors suggested clonal diversity may have been underestimated. Only 5 to 7 AZD1222 recipients were SARS-CoV-2 seropositive at baseline, limiting conclusions about previously exposed vaccinees. No day 14 peak-response samples were available, so repertoires were characterized only after the peak T cell response.

There are 14 amino acids in the CDR3, from cysteine to phenylalanine inclusive. Only the CDR3 portion is preserved as DNA: 42 bases, with reading frame beginning at the first base. As encoded in the germline V gene, CDR1 is MNHEY while CDR2 is SVGAGI. The V end loses 6 bases and the J end loses 4 bases, and a stretch of 15 bases separates them. This sequence was found in an adult who received the MenACWY meningococcal vaccine as a control. Here the sequenced sample was peripheral blood, taken 28 days after the second dose of the MenACWY control vaccine. The chain joins TRBV6-5 to TRBJ1-2; D gene: possibly TRBD1, on 5 matching bases. The DNA is as follows: TGTGCCAGCAGAGCAGGGCGCGAAGCCTATGGCTACACCTTC. It codes for CASRAGREAYGYTF.